The sequence of this T cell receptor (beta chain) was determined in a study of monozygotic twins with inflammatory bowel disease. Study-level findings and limits: Whereas healthy co-twins had higher TCRbeta diversity (inverse Simpson), IBD patients had lower diversity.

A word on this clonotype: The target antigen is unknown.

Input per TCR library consisted of 3500 ng of total RNA. TCRdb reprocessed the 5' RACE reads and reports one entry per CDR3 protein, with no DNA. Found here are approximately 380,000 distinct CDR3 sequences; the top ten clones hold 2.5% to 3%. CDR1 and CDR2 from the germline V gene are SGHRS and YFSETQ. This CDR3 is 14 amino acids long. The V and J genes are TRBV5-1 and TRBJ2-3. Input material: blood. The receptor comes from a human donor with ulcerative colitis or Crohn's disease, or a healthy co-twin of an affected twin (not recorded which). The CDR3 protein is CASSLSAGTDTQYF.